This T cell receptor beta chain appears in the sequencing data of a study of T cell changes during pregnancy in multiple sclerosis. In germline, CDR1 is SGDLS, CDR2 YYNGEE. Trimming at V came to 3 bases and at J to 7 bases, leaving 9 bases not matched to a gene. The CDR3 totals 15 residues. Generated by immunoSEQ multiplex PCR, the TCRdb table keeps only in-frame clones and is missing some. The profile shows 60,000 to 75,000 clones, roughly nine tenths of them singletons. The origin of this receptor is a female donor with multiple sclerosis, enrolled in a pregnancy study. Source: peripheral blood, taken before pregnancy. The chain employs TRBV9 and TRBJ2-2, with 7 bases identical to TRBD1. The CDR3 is CASSARQGKGGELFF. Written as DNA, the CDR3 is TGTGCCAGCAGCGCCAGACAGGGAAAGGGCGGGGAGCTGTTTTTT.